Sequencing of this T cell receptor beta chain was carried out in a study of memory CD4+ T cells and cytomegalovirus serostatus. About the study: Of the healthy Belgian adults, under 10 were CMV seropositive and 20 to 30 seronegative. Overall study findings and caveats: CMV serostatus prediction reached median AUC around 0.94, or 0.89 with US-trained model.

Concerning this clone: What it binds is unknown.

Authors' analysis steps: After removing out-of-frame reads, 2 million to 2.5 million distinct TCRbeta sequences remained. TCRdb's copy holds only in-frame clones and misses some; the assay was immunoSEQ multiplex PCR. D and trimming come from the DNA, and the V and J calls and clone size come from that table. In the table there are some 49,000 clones, roughly three quarters of which are singletons. Germline lookup yields CDR1 SGHDN and CDR2 FVKESK. Between the trimmed V and J ends, which lost 1 base and 4 bases, there was a span of 13 bases. The CDR3 spans 15 residues. The sort gate was single viable CD3+CD4+CD8-CD45RO+ cells for memory CD4+ T cells.

This sequence joins TRBV14 and TRBJ1-2; D might be TRBD1 (5 bases). The specimen sequenced was memory CD4+ T cells from blood. The sequence came from an adult in good health and CMV-seronegative. Here the CDR3 DNA reads TGTGCCAGCAGCCAAGTAGCGGGACGGCTCTATGGCTACACCTTC. Its protein is CASSQVAGRLYGYTF.